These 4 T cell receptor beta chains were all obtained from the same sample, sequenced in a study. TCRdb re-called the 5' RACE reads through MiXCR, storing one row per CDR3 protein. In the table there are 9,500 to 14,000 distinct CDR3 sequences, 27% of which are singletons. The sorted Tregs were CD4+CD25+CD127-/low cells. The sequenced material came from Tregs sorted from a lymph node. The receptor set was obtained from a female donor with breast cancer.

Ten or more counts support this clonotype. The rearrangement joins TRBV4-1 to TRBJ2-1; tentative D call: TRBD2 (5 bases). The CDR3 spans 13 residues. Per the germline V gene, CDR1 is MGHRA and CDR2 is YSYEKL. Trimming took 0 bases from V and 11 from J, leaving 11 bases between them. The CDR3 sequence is CASSQDRGEQQFF. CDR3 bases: TGCGCCAGCAGCCAAGATCGGGGAGAACAGCAGTTCTTC.

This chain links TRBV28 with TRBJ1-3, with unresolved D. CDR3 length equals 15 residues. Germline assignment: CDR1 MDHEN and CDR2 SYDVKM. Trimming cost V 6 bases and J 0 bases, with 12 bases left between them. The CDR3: CASRLDESSGNTIYF. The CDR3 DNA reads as TGTGCCAGCAGGCTCGACGAGAGCTCTGGAAACACCATATATTTT.

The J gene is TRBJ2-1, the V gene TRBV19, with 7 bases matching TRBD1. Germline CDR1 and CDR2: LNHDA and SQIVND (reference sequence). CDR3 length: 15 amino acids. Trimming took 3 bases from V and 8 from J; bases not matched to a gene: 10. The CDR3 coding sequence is TGTGCCAGTAGTATTTTTGTAACAGGGGACCATGAGCAGTTCTTC. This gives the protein CASSIFVTGDHEQFF.

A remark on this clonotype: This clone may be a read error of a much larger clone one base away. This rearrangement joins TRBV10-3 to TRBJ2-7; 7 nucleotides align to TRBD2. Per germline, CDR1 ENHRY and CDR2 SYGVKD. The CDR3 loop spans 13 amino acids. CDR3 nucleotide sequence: TGCGCCAGCAGTAATTCCGGGACTACCGAGCAGTACTTC. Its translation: CASSNSGTTEQYF.